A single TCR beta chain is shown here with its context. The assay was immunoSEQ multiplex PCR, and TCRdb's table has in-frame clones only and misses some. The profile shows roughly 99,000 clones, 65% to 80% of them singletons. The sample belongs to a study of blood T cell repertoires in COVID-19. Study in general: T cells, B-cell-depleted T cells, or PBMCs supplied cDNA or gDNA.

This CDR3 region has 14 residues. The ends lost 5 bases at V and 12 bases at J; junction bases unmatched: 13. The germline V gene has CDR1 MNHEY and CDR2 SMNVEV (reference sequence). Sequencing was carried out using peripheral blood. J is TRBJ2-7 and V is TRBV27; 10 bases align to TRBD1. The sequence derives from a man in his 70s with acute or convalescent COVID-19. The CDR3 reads CASSQTLTGTGAYF. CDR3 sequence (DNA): TGTGCCAGCAGTCAAACACTGACCGGGACAGGGGCGTACTTC.